Described below is a single TCR beta chain sequence and its context. Which antigen it targets is not known. No quality values exist for individual bases; no much larger clone is one base distant. Each sample was amplified in two independent genomic DNA replicates, using approximately 550 ng for blood and around 1.5 ug for tumor or normal breast. TCRB sequencing of genomic DNA was carried out with the ImmunoSeq Intro kit according to the manufacturer's instructions. The multiplex PCR ran for around 33 cycles using proprietary primers and spike-in control sequences for absolute quantification. Single-end 150-bp reads were used to sequence an 87-bp fragment spanning the CDR3 and the flanking V and J genes. Seven samples, each with two replicates, were multiplexed per lane of an Illumina MiSeq using version 3.0 chemistry. The authors processed their data as follows. Raw data were processed by the vendor's proprietary pipeline, with both replicates merged into one result per sample. Productive rearrangements sharing the V-gene family, CDR3 amino acid sequence and J-gene segment were defined as clonotypes. To compute clonality, the normalized Shannon entropy (Pielou evenness) of TCRB abundances was subtracted from 1. T cell density was estimated by dividing total templates by the number of input cells inferred from the DNA input amount. Recon with default parameters was used to estimate total repertoire diversity and clonality. A clonotype was considered tumor-enriched if its abundance in tumor exceeded 0.1% and was at least 32-fold higher than its abundance in normal breast. TCRdb carries this immuneACCESS record with in-frame sequences only. Its versions omit some clonotypes, under half of them owing to an unresolved V gene in the studies checked, with the rest unexplained. V and J calls and clone size come straight from that table; D and trimming were deduced from the DNA. The sample table records fewer than 90,000 clones; 65% to 80% of these occur just once. The top ten constitute about 3.6% of the sample.

These data originate in a study of early stage breast cancer tumors (dated by TCRdb to 2015 to 2018). With regard to the full study: Of the approximately 15 invasive breast tumors, about a dozen were found to be estrogen receptor-positive, progesterone receptor-positive and HER2-negative. Of the approximately 12 ER+/PR+/HER2- tumors, eight were classified as invasive ductal carcinomas and four as invasive lobular carcinomas. A read coverage of roughly 10-fold per sample was achieved on average. Across all samples, 2,500,000 or so templates representing over a million unique clonotypes were detected. Findings and caveats that apply to the study as a whole: Compared with adjacent normal breast tissue, tumors had approximately 2.5-fold higher T cell density and higher clonality. Enriched TCRB sequences shared across patients were mostly commonly generated sequences, unlikely to play an important role in the tumor microenvironment. Because the cohort was small, a breakdown by tumor subtype could not be done. Sequencing bulk genomic DNA from unsorted cells could not capture chain pairing or functional markers like CD4, CD8 and FOXP3. Repertoires from blood and normal breast were more alike than repertoires from blood and tumor, and in about 90% of the 16 patients, comparing each tissue with blood separated tumor from normal.

The study profiled bulk TCR beta-chain repertoires in matched peripheral blood, tumor and adjacent normal breast tissue taken from roughly 17 patients with early-stage breast cancer. Before surgery, roughly 4.5-11 mL of whole blood was collected into EDTA tubes and then processed within 2 hours. Peripheral blood mononuclear cells were isolated by Ficoll-Paque centrifugation in SepMate-50 tubes. PBMCs were cryopreserved in roughly 90% FBS with around 10% DMSO in aliquots of roughly 1.9 to 4.5 million cells and stored in liquid nitrogen. The Qiagen AllPrep DNA/RNA Mini kit was used to extract genomic DNA. Via the germline V gene (reference sequence), CDR1 is SEHNR and CDR2 FQNEAQ. The germline ends are 16 bases apart after V is trimmed by 5 bases and J by 3 bases. The CDR3 sequence holds 15 residues, the cysteine and phenylalanine included. Left in the record is the CDR3 DNA by itself, 45 bases read in frame from the first base.

Sequenced sample: blood. The sequence joins TRBV7-9 to TRBJ2-5, and the D gene may be TRBD1, 5 bases matching. The receptor comes from a person in their sixties with breast cancer. The bases read TGTGCCAGCAGCCCTCCAGGGTTTTCTGAAGAGACCCAGTACTTC. Its protein reads: CASSPPGFSEETQYF.